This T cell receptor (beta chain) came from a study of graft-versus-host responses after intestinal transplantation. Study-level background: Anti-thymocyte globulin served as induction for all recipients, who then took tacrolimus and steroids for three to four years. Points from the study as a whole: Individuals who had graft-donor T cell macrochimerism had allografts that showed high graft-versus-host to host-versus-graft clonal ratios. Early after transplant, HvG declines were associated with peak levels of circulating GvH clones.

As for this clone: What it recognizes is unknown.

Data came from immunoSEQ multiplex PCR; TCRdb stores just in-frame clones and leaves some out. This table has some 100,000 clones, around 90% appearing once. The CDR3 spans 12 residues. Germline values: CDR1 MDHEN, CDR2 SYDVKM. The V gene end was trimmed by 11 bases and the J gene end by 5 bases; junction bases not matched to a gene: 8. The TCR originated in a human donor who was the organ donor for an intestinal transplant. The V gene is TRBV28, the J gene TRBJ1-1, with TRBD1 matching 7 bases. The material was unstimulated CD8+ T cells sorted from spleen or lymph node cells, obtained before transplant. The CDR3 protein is CACLSGGTEAFF. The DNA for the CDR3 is TGTGCCTGCCTTTCAGGGGGAACTGAAGCTTTCTTT. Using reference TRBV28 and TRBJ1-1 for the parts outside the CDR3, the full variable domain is DVKVTQSSRYLVKRTGEKVFLECVQDMDHENMFWYRQDPGLGLRLIYFSYDVKMKEKGDIPEGYSVSREKKERFSLILESASTNQTSMYLCACLSGGTEAFFGQGTRLTVV.